Reported below is one T cell receptor beta chain. Followed over time, Seattle patients had been enrolled while infection was active. The V and J ends lost 7 bases and 1 base, in that order; junction bases with no gene match: 0. Germline CDR1 SQVTM, CDR2 ANQGSEA. The CDR3 contains 12 residues. The source of the sample is a study of blood T cell repertoires in COVID-19. Study-wide background: Both acute and convalescent COVID-19 samples were obtained from the United States, Italy and Spain. Sources were T cells, B-cell-depleted T cells, or PBMCs; the material itself was cDNA or gDNA.

Per the original data handling: Amplification with reference gene primers provided the estimates of nucleated cell counts. Libraries were prepared by immunoSEQ multiplex PCR; TCRdb keeps only in-frame clonotypes and omits some of them. That table is the source of V, J and clone size, and D and trimming were worked out from the DNA. Among roughly 100,000 clones listed, around 90% were seen once. This sequence joins TRBV29-1 and TRBJ1-1; 10 bases agree with TRBD1. What was sequenced was peripheral blood. This TCR derives from a woman aged 45 to 65 with COVID-19, enrolled during active disease. The CDR3 nucleotides are TGCAGCGGGGACAGGGGGAACACTGAAGCTTTCTTT. This gives the protein CSGDRGNTEAFF.